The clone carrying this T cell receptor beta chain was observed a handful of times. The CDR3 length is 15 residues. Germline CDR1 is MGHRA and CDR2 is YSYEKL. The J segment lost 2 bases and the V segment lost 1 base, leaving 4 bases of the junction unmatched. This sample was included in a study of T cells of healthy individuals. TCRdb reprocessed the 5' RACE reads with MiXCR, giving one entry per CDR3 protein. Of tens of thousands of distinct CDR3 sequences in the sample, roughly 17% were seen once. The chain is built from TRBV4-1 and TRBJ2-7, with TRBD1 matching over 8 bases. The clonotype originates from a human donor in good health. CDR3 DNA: TGCGCCAGCAGCCAAGGGACAGGGATTACCTACGAGCAGTACTTC. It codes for CASSQGTGITYEQYF.